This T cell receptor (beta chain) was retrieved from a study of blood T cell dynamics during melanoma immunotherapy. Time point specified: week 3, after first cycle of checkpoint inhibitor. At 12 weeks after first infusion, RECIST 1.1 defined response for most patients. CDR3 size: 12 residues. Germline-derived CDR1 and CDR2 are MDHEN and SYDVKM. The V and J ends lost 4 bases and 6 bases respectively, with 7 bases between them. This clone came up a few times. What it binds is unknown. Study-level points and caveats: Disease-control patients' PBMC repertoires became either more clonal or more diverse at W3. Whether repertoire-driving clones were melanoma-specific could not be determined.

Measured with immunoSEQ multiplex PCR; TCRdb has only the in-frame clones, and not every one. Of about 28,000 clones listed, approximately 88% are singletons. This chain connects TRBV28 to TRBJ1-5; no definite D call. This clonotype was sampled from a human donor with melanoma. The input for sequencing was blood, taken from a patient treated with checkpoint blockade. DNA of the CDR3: TGTGCCAGCAGTTCCCCACCTCAGCCCCAGCATTTT. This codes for CASSSPPQPQHF.